This T cell receptor (beta chain) was captured in a study of blood T cell repertoires in COVID-19. Authors' data handling: Quantification of nucleated cells was approximated via reference gene primer amplification. Sequencing was performed with immunoSEQ multiplex PCR; in TCRdb, only in-frame clones are kept and a portion is missing. That table supplies the V and J calls and clone size; D and trimming were determined from the DNA. The repertoire holds around 40,000 clones, with about 90% as singletons. The germline V gene encodes CDR1 ENHRY and CDR2 SYGVKD. Trimming took 11 bases from V and 0 from J, leaving 11 bases between them. This CDR3 contains 13 residues.

The clonotype was recovered from a human donor in a cohort sampled during active COVID-19. The chain has TRBV10-3 and TRBJ1-3; maybe TRBD1 (6 bases). The sequencing sample was made of peripheral blood. The CDR3 sequence: CAGTGSSGNTIYF. The CDR3 bases are TGTGCCGGAACAGGGAGCTCTGGAAACACCATATATTTT.